The rows below give T cell receptor beta chains drawn from one sample of a study of blood T cell repertoires in COVID-19. Here immunoSEQ multiplex PCR was the method, and the copy in TCRdb shows in-frame clones only, minus some. The table shows roughly 250,000 clones, with roughly four fifths occurring only once. Sample: peripheral blood. These receptors all come from a person aged 70 to 85 with COVID-19, enrolled during active disease. CDR3s include the opening cysteine and the closing phenylalanine or tryptophan. The order of the fields is D gene, J gene, V gene, clone size, CDR3 DNA, CDR3 protein. A D gene is named only where the DNA matches it firmly. Size is stated for part of the rows, as once, few or many counts, or as a class when the clone is expanded.

>TRBD1|TRBJ1-2|TRBV5-4|-
TGTGCCAGCAGCTCGGGACAGACTAACTATGGCTACACCTTC
CASSSGQTNYGYTF
>TRBD1|TRBJ2-7|TRBV7-8|few
TGTGCCAGCAGCGCGCCGGGACAGGGAAGGGCGTCCTTC
CASSAPGQGRASF
>TRBD1|TRBJ1-5|TRBV7-9|-
TGTGCCAGCAGCAAACAGGGGTTCAATCAGCCCCAGCATTTT
CASSKQGFNQPQHF
>TRBD2|TRBJ2-7|TRBV6-2/TRBV6-3|-
TGTGCCAGCAGGCCTAGCGGGGGCACCTACGAGCAGTACTTC
CASRPSGGTYEQYF
>-|TRBJ1-1|TRBV28|-
TGTGCCAGCAGTCTCCTCCAGCCGGGGGGAGTGGGCACTGAAGCTTTCTTT
CASSLLQPGGVGTEAFF
>TRBD1|TRBJ1-2|TRBV3-1/TRBV3-2|-
TGTGCCAGCAGCCAGGACGCCGGACAGGTGGGAGGCTACACCTTC
CASSQDAGQVGGYTF
>-|TRBJ1-6|TRBV28|-
TGTGCCAGCAGTTTTGGAGCCCATTCACCCCTCCACTTT
CASSFGAHSPLHF
>TRBD1|TRBJ2-7|TRBV10-3|-
TGTGCCACCCCGGGACAGGGAGGTTCCGAGCAGTACTTC
CATPGQGGSEQYF
>-|TRBJ1-1|TRBV5-6|-
TGTGCCAGCAGCTTGATAGCAGGGGCTATGAACACTGAAGCTTTCTTT
CASSLIAGAMNTEAFF
>-|TRBJ1-5|TRBV4-1|-
TGCGCCAGCAGTCACGACTTTGGCTATCAGCCCCAGCATTTT
CASSHDFGYQPQHF
>-|TRBJ1-4|TRBV19|-
TGTGCCAGTAGTTCCCCCAGGGAGGGAGCTAATGAAAAACTGTTTTTT
CASSSPREGANEKLFF
>-|TRBJ2-1|TRBV7-8|-
TGTGCCAGCGTACCCAGGGAAGCTCCTGGCAATGAGCAGTTCTTC
CASVPREAPGNEQFF
>-|TRBJ2-1|TRBV14|-
TGTGCCAGCAGCCAACTACAGCCTATTCTAAATGAGCAGTTCTTC
CASSQLQPILNEQFF
>-|TRBJ2-7|TRBV7-2|-
TGTGCCAGCAGCTTAGGGGGAGGTTCGGGCGAGCAGTACTTC
CASSLGGGSGEQYF
>TRBD1|TRBJ1-5|TRBV3-1/TRBV3-2|-
TGTGCCAGCAGCCCCAGCCGGGACAGGAGCCCGAATAGCAATCAGCCCCAGCATTTT
CASSPSRDRSPNSNQPQHF
>-|TRBJ1-1|TRBV27|-
TGTGCCAGCAGTGTCCACAGGGTAAGTGAAGCTTTCTTT
CASSVHRVSEAFF
>-|TRBJ2-5|TRBV19|-
TGTGCCAGTAGTAGATTGTTGGGCACGGAAGAGACCCAGTACTTC
CASSRLLGTEETQYF
>-|TRBJ2-2|TRBV5-1|-
TGCGCCAGCAGCGGAAACACAGGCGGAACCGGGGAGCTGTTTTTT
CASSGNTGGTGELFF
>TRBD2|TRBJ2-7|TRBV5-1|-
TGCGCCAGCAGCTTGGGCCGACTAGCGGGAGTGCGCTACGAGCAGTACTTC
CASSLGRLAGVRYEQYF
>-|TRBJ2-3|TRBV11-3|-
TGTGCCAGCAGCTCCGCGGGGGATACGCAGTATTTT
CASSSAGDTQYF
>TRBD1|TRBJ2-1|TRBV5-6|-
TGTGCCAGCAGCGAGTCGGACAGGGCTGGGGGGAATGGGCAGTTCTTC
CASSESDRAGGNGQFF
>-|TRBJ1-1|TRBV4-1|-
TGCGCCAGCAGCCAAGCGGTGGGGCGAACTGAAGCTTTCTTT
CASSQAVGRTEAFF
>-|TRBJ1-1|TRBV19|-
TGTGCCAGCAGATTCTCAGGGCCCCTGGGGACTGAAGCTTTCTTT
CASRFSGPLGTEAFF
>-|TRBJ2-3|TRBV11-3|few
TGTGCCAGCAGCTTAGGGACAGAGACCACAGATACGCAGTATTTT
CASSLGTETTDTQYF
>TRBD1|TRBJ1-1|TRBV13|-
TGTGCCAGCAGCGTAACAGGGGGGGACACTGAAGCTTTCTTT
CASSVTGGDTEAFF
>TRBD2|TRBJ2-2|TRBV7-3|once
TGTGCCAGCAGGGGGCTAGCGGGGGCCACCGGGGAGCTGTTTTTT
CASRGLAGATGELFF
>-|TRBJ2-1|TRBV7-3|-
TGTGCCAGCAGCCGCCAGGGGGGAACTGAGCAGTTCTTC
CASSRQGGTEQFF
>-|TRBJ2-3|TRBV21-1|-
TGTGCCAGCAGCAAAAATACGGGGGGGCGAGGCACAGATACGCAGTATTTT
CASSKNTGGRGTDTQYF
>TRBD1|TRBJ1-4|TRBV28|-
TGTGCCAGCACAAAAGACAGGGGGGATGAAAAACTGTTTTTT
CASTKDRGDEKLFF
>-|TRBJ2-5|TRBV21-1|once
TGTGCCAGCAGCAAAGGAGTGGGACAGGGCTTTTATATCGTTCTGGGAGAGACCCAGTACTTC
CASSKGVGQGFYIVLGETQYF
>TRBD2|TRBJ2-5|TRBV19|-
TGTGCCAGTTCCCATAGCGGGGGGGAAGAGACCCAGTACTTC
CASSHSGGEETQYF
>TRBD2|TRBJ2-3|TRBV6-5|-
TGTGCCAGCAGCCGACTAGCGGGAAACACAGATACGCAGTATTTT
CASSRLAGNTDTQYF
>-|TRBJ2-2|TRBV28|-
TGTGCCAGCAGTCGTTCGGGGGACACCGGGGAGCTGTTTTTT
CASSRSGDTGELFF
>-|TRBJ1-5|TRBV19|once
TGTGCCAGTAGAGAGAACAGGGCCCAGCATTTT
CASRENRAQHF
>TRBD1|TRBJ1-5|TRBV28|-
TGTGCCAGCAGTTCCCTTCCGGGACAGGGCAATCAGCCCCAGCATTTT
CASSSLPGQGNQPQHF
>-|TRBJ2-7|TRBV21-1|-
TGTGCCAGCAGCAAATGGGTGTTAGCGGGGGACTGGTACTTC
CASSKWVLAGDWYF
>-|TRBJ1-2|TRBV28|-
TGTGCCAGCAGTTTGGCTTTTAACTATGGCTACACCTTC
CASSLAFNYGYTF
>-|TRBJ1-2|TRBV9|-
TGTGCCAGCAGTGTACGGGAGGGCTATGGCTACACCTTC
CASSVREGYGYTF
>-|TRBJ2-1|TRBV7-2|-
TGTGCCACCCACAGGGTAGGTAGGAGCAATGAGCAGTTCTTC
CATHRVGRSNEQFF
>-|TRBJ1-2|TRBV7-2|once
TGTGCCAGCAGCTTAGACAGGGCAGGCTATGGCTACACCTTC
CASSLDRAGYGYTF
>-|TRBJ2-1|TRBV9|-
TGTGCCAGCAGCCTGATACCTGGTAGTGAGCAGTTCTTC
CASSLIPGSEQFF
>-|TRBJ1-5|TRBV6-2/TRBV6-3|few
TGTGCCAGCAGTTACTCGAGGGTTAGCAATCAGCCCCAGCATTTT
CASSYSRVSNQPQHF
>-|TRBJ1-4|TRBV29-1|once
TGCAGTGTTCTTAGTGAAAAACTGTTTTTT
CSVLSEKLFF
>TRBD2|TRBJ2-2|TRBV5-1|-
TGCGCCAGCAGCTTGGTGACGGGAGGGACCGGGGAGCTGTTTTTT
CASSLVTGGTGELFF
>TRBD1|TRBJ2-2|TRBV6-1|-
TGTGCCAGCAGTGCAGTAGGGGGCTCTTACACCGGGGAGCTGTTTTTT
CASSAVGGSYTGELFF
>-|TRBJ2-7|TRBV4-1|-
TGCGCCAGCAGCCTGGGGGGAAGCTCCTACGAGCAGTACTTC
CASSLGGSSYEQYF
>TRBD2|TRBJ2-3|TRBV6-4|-
TGTGCCAGCGCGCGGGAGAGTCGAGATACGCAGTATTTT
CASARESRDTQYF
>TRBD1|TRBJ2-1|TRBV5-1|-
TGCGCCAGCAGCTTGGCCGGGACAGGGACCAATGAGCAGTTCTTC
CASSLAGTGTNEQFF
>-|TRBJ2-1|TRBV19|-
TGTGCCAGTAGTACCGGGGTATACAATGAGCAGTTCTTC
CASSTGVYNEQFF
>-|TRBJ2-7|TRBV18|-
TGTGCCAGCTCACCACCGGTGGGCAGGGCCTACGAGCAGTACTTC
CASSPPVGRAYEQYF
>TRBD1|TRBJ2-5|TRBV9|-
TGTGCCAGCACCCCAAGGGACAGGGGACTTCAAGAGACCCAGTACTTC
CASTPRDRGLQETQYF
>TRBD2|TRBJ2-7|TRBV3-1/TRBV3-2|-
TGTGCCAGCAGCCTGTACTCTAGCGGGGGCTACGAGCAGTACTTC
CASSLYSSGGYEQYF
>-|TRBJ2-1|TRBV4-3|once
TGCGCCAGCAGCCAAGACTGGGGACTGTCGAACAATGAGCAGTTCTTC
CASSQDWGLSNNEQFF
>TRBD2|TRBJ2-2|TRBV10-3|-
TGTGCCATCAGTGAGCCGACTAGCGGGAACACCGGGGAGCTGTTTTTT
CAISEPTSGNTGELFF
>-|TRBJ1-2|TRBV12-5|-
TGTGCTAGTGGTTTATCCACCCTTAGTGGCTACACCTTC
CASGLSTLSGYTF
>TRBD1|TRBJ1-5|TRBV19|-
TGTGCCAGTAGTATTGACAGGGGTTTTGGTCAGCCCCAGCATTTT
CASSIDRGFGQPQHF
>TRBD1|TRBJ2-2|TRBV6-5|-
TGTGCCAGCGGATCAGACAGGGTTGGGGAGCTGTTTTTT
CASGSDRVGELFF